Presented here are 28 T cell receptor beta chains from one specimen sequenced in a study of blood T cell repertoires in COVID-19. Clones were read by immunoSEQ multiplex PCR, and TCRdb kept only the in-frame ones, dropping some. The profile shows approximately 310,000 clones, 87% of them singletons. What was sequenced was peripheral blood. All receptors derive from a woman aged 50 to 60 who had recovered from COVID-19.

On this clone itself: The same CDR3 can be traced to other DNA sequences in this sample. The V and J genes are TRBV19 and TRBJ1-1; D ambiguous. This CDR3 region has 14 residues. V was cut by 1 base and J by 1 base, with 7 bases left in between. CDR1 and CDR2 (germline): LNHDA, SQIVND (reference sequence). CDR3 in DNA: TGTGCCAGTAGTATAGGTCAAAAGAACACTGAAGCTTTCTTT. As protein: CASSIGQKNTEAFF.

The V call is TRBV6-6, the J call TRBJ1-1; 10 bases are a match to TRBD1. The CDR3 totals 19 residues. Losses at the gene ends were 5 bases for V and 0 bases for J; bases not matched to a gene: 15. Germline CDR1 is MNHNY and CDR2 is SVGAGI (reference sequence). In DNA form, the CDR3 reads TGTGCCAGCAGTCGACAGGGGGCAGAGACCTCTGTTATGAACACTGAAGCTTTCTTT. Amino acids: CASSRQGAETSVMNTEAFF.

The rearrangement joins TRBV4-2 to TRBJ1-1; D remains unclear. Germline V gene sequence: CDR1 LGHNA, CDR2 YNFKEQ. V shed 4 bases and J shed 0 bases, with 18 bases lying between them. The CDR3 sequence is 17 residues long. The DNA for the CDR3 is TGTGCCAGCAGCCCGGGAATAGGGTACGGGGTGAACACTGAAGCTTTCTTT. Protein: CASSPGIGYGVNTEAFF.

The CDR3 here is CASSQGLSSPLHF. In DNA form, the CDR3 reads TGTGCCAGCAGCCAGGGACTGAGTTCACCCCTCCACTTT. The chain employs TRBV3-1 (or the pseudogene TRBV3-2) and TRBJ1-6; D might be TRBD1 (5 bases). CDR1 is LGHDT and CDR2 is YNNKEL in the germline V gene (reference sequence). The CDR3 is made up of 13 amino acids. V shed 3 bases and J shed 9 bases, with 9 bases lying between them.

This clone showed up just a few times. This chain uses TRBV18 with TRBJ2-1, with 9 bases aligning to TRBD2. This CDR3 is built from 17 residues. Germline V gene lookup returns CDR1 KGHSH and CDR2 LQKENI. The ends lost 3 bases at V and 7 bases at J; junction bases unmatched: 13. The CDR3 spells CASSPTELAGDYNEQFF. CDR3 DNA sequence: TGTGCCAGCTCACCCACCGAGTTAGCGGGAGATTATAATGAGCAGTTCTTC. Together with reference TRBV18 and TRBJ2-1, the CDR3 gives the full variable domain: NAGVMQNPRHLVRRRGQEARLRCSPMKGHSHVYWYRQLPEEGLKFMVYLQKENIIDESGMPKERFSAEFPKEGPSILRIQQVVRGDSAAYFCASSPTELAGDYNEQFFGPGTRLTVL.

J is TRBJ2-3 and V is TRBV29-1; D perhaps matches TRBD2 (5 bases). In germline, CDR1 is SQVTM, CDR2 ANQGSEA. The CDR3 runs to 13 residues. V was cut by 4 bases and J by 3 bases, with 11 bases left in between. CDR3 DNA sequence: TGCAGCGTTGGGAGCGGAGGAACAGATACGCAGTATTTT. It specifies CSVGSGGTDTQYF.

The chain recombines TRBV10-1 with TRBJ2-3; weak D call: TRBD1 (5 bases). CDR3 length equals 14 residues. In germline, CDR1 is WNHNN, CDR2 SYGVQD (reference sequence). V was pared by 6 bases and J by 2 bases, with 12 bases between. CDR3 bases: TGCGCCAGCAGCGAATTGACAGACACAGATACGCAGTATTTT. It encodes CASSELTDTDTQYF.

The rearrangement links TRBV18 to TRBJ1-3; D is undetermined. CDR3 length: 14 amino acids. V lost 2 bases to trimming and J lost 0 bases, with 5 bases between them. Germline lookup yields CDR1 KGHSH and CDR2 LQKENI. CDR3 in amino acids: CASSPAGSGNTIYF. The CDR3 DNA sequence: TGTGCCAGCTCACCAGCAGGCTCTGGAAACACCATATATTTT.

In nucleotides, the CDR3 is TGCGCCAGCAGCTCGGGAGGGGGAATTGAAAAACTGTTTTTT. Its translation: CASSSGGGIEKLFF. V gene TRBV5-1 combines with J gene TRBJ1-4; maybe TRBD1 (6 bases). Germline V gene sequence: CDR1 SGHRS, CDR2 YFSETQ. The ends were cut back, 3 bases at V and 7 bases at J, with 13 bases in the middle. The CDR3 has 14 amino acids.

The chain recombines TRBV28 with TRBJ1-2; 10 bases fit TRBD1. V lost 3 bases and J lost 7; bases outside the gene matches: 8. The germline gives CDR1 MDHEN, CDR2 SYDVKM. The length of the CDR3 is 15 residues. DNA of the CDR3: TGTGCCAGCAGTTTTGGGACAGGGGCCGTAAGTGGCTACACCTTC. Translating it yields CASSFGTGAVSGYTF.

The CDR3 sequence is CASSKGQNSNQPQHF. The CDR3 DNA sequence: TGTGCCAGCAGCAAGGGACAGAATAGCAATCAGCCCCAGCATTTT. The chain employs TRBV9 and TRBJ1-5; the match to TRBD1 covers 7 bases. Germline CDR1 and CDR2: SGDLS and YYNGEE. The CDR3 sequence is 15 residues long. V was clipped by 4 bases and J by 0 bases; unmatched bases: 4.

The CDR3 is CASSYALAGATDTQYF. The CDR3 DNA is TGTGCCAGCAGTTACGCACTAGCGGGGGCCACAGATACGCAGTATTTT. V is TRBV6-6 and J is TRBJ2-3; 11 bases match TRBD2. Trimming removed 2 bases from V and 2 bases from J; junction bases left unmatched: 3. CDR1 and CDR2 (germline): MNHNY, SVGAGI (reference sequence). CDR3 length equals 16 residues.

The rearrangement links TRBV3-1 (or the pseudogene TRBV3-2) to TRBJ1-3; no reliable D call. The CDR3 spans 15 residues. CDR1 is LGHDT, CDR2 YNNKEL, per germline (reference sequence). V was cut by 4 bases and J by 4 bases, with 14 bases left in between. CDR3 protein: CASSLAGTGGNTIYF. In nucleotides, the CDR3 is TGTGCCAGCAGCCTGGCGGGCACGGGCGGAAACACCATATATTTT.

The V and J genes are TRBV9 and TRBJ2-5; D is perhaps TRBD1 (6 bases). The germline gives CDR1 SGDLS, CDR2 YYNGEE. V lost 4 bases, J lost 0 bases, and 10 bases lay in between. The CDR3 consists of 14 residues. CDR3 in amino acids: CASSFRDNQETQYF. The DNA for the CDR3 is TGTGCCAGCAGCTTCCGGGACAACCAAGAGACCCAGTACTTC.

This clone was seen just once. V is TRBV6-5 and J is TRBJ1-3; 7 bases fit TRBD1. The CDR3 is 15 residues long. Germline assignment: CDR1 MNHEY and CDR2 SVGAGI. V dropped 6 bases and J dropped 4; count of bases not matched to a gene: 9. The CDR3 nucleotides are TGTGCCAGCAGCCCGCTCCGGGACAGCGGAAACACCATATATTTT. Residues: CASSPLRDSGNTIYF.

The chain joins TRBV6-5 to TRBJ1-4, with 7 bases that match TRBD1. Germline CDR1 MNHEY, CDR2 SVGAGI. Trimming cost V 8 bases and J 6 bases; bases outside gene matches: 9. The CDR3 consists of 14 residues. The CDR3 protein is CASATTGKDEKLFF. CDR3 bases: TGTGCCAGCGCGACGACAGGGAAGGATGAAAAACTGTTTTTT.

V and J are TRBV3-1 (or the pseudogene TRBV3-2) and TRBJ2-5, with 11 bases matching TRBD1. The CDR3 length is 16 residues. The germline V gene has CDR1 LGHDT and CDR2 YNNKEL (reference sequence). V dropped 4 bases and J dropped 5; count of bases not matched to a gene: 9. This CDR3 reads CASSLAWTGGEETQYF. The CDR3 DNA reads TGTGCCAGCAGCCTCGCCTGGACAGGGGGCGAGGAGACCCAGTACTTC.

V is TRBV12-3 or TRBV12-4 and J is TRBJ1-5, with TRBD1 matching over 9 bases. This CDR3 spans 12 amino acids. V was pared by 9 bases and J by 4 bases, with 1 base of the junction left unmatched. CDR3 coding DNA: TGTGCCAGTGGACAGGGGAATCAGCCCCAGCATTTT. Translation gives CASGQGNQPQHF.

The CDR3 DNA reads TGTGCCAGCTCACCACCGCTAGCGGGAACCACAGATACGCAGTATTTT. Its translation is CASSPPLAGTTDTQYF. The V gene is TRBV18, the J gene TRBJ2-3; 9 bases match TRBD2. The ends lost 0 bases at V and 2 bases at J; junction bases unmatched: 3. Per germline, CDR1 KGHSH and CDR2 LQKENI. The CDR3 length is 16 residues.

The sample holds one count of this clone. This chain links TRBV15 with TRBJ1-3; D might be TRBD1 (6 bases). This CDR3 has 16 residues. CDR1 and CDR2 (germline): LNHNV, YYDKDF (reference sequence). Trimming removed 0 bases at V and 3 bases at J, with 12 bases between. The CDR3 DNA sequence: TGTGCCACCAGCAGAGATCGGGGGGCGGGTGGAAACACCATATATTTT. As protein: CATSRDRGAGGNTIYF. Drawing the rest from reference TRBV15 and TRBJ1-3, the complete variable domain is DAMVIQNPRYQVTQFGKPVTLSCSQTLNHNVMYWYQQKSSQAPKLLFHYYDKDFNNEADTPDNFQSRRPNTSFCFLDIRSPGLGDTAMYLCATSRDRGAGGNTIYFGEGSWLTVV.

This rearrangement joins TRBV20-1 to TRBJ1-1; the D is unclear. V lost 3 bases to trimming and J lost 0 bases, with 8 bases between them. The CDR3 totals 13 residues. The germline V gene has CDR1 DFQATT and CDR2 SNEGSKA (reference sequence). The CDR3 spells CSASNSMNTEAFF. CDR3 in DNA: TGCAGTGCTAGTAACTCCATGAACACTGAAGCTTTCTTT.

This chain connects TRBV6-5 to TRBJ1-4; tentative D call: TRBD1 (5 bases). CDR3 length equals 13 residues. Germline CDR1 reads MNHEY; CDR2 reads SVGAGI. The V end was cut by 9 bases, the J end by 3 bases, with 11 bases between. The CDR3 sequence is CASRGMSNEKLFF. The DNA for the CDR3 is TGTGCCAGTCGGGGGATGTCTAATGAAAAACTGTTTTTT.

The V gene is TRBV27, the J gene TRBJ2-2; possible D gene TRBD2, 6 bases. The CDR3 covers 13 residues. Germline values: CDR1 MNHEY, CDR2 SMNVEV (reference sequence). The V gene lost 7 bases and the J gene lost 5 bases, with 11 bases spanning the gap. In nucleotides, the CDR3 is TGTGCCAGCAACCGGAGGGGTACCGGGGAGCTGTTTTTT. It is translated as CASNRRGTGELFF.

The rearrangement uses TRBV30 and TRBJ2-7; D gene uncertain. Germline-derived CDR1 and CDR2 are GTSNPN and SVGIG (reference sequence). V lost 0 bases and J 2 bases, leaving 17 bases between the germline ends. The CDR3 length is 16 residues. The CDR3 spells CAWSVLNRVLAYEQYF. DNA of the CDR3: TGTGCCTGGAGTGTACTTAATCGAGTATTGGCCTACGAGCAGTACTTC.

V usage is TRBV27 and J usage is TRBJ2-1; 11 bases line up with TRBD2. Germline-derived CDR1 and CDR2 are MNHEY and SMNVEV (reference sequence). V gave up 7 bases and J gave up 6 bases; unmatched junction bases: 2. The CDR3 sequence is 13 residues long. As DNA, the CDR3 is TGTGCCAGCATTAGCGGGGGGGCCAATGAGCAGTTCTTC. The encoded protein is CASISGGANEQFF.

The chain combines TRBV5-6 with TRBJ1-1; TRBD1 aligns across 7 bases. CDR3 length: 15 amino acids. Trimming took 6 bases from V and 0 from J; bases not matched to a gene: 8. Germline CDR1 SGHDT, CDR2 YYEEEE. The CDR3 coding sequence is TGTGCCAGCACGCTAACCGACAGGGTGAACACTGAAGCTTTCTTT. Its protein is CASTLTDRVNTEAFF. The entire variable domain, with the rest obtained from reference TRBV5-6 and TRBJ1-1, is as follows: DAGVTQSPTHLIKTRGQQVTLRCSPKSGHDTVSWYQQALGQGPQFIFQYYEEEERQRGNFPDRFSGHQFPNYSSELNVNALLLGDSALYLCASTLTDRVNTEAFFGQGTRLTVV.

The chain joins TRBV7-2 to TRBJ2-7, with D perhaps TRBD1 (6 bases). Trimming shortened V by 7 bases and J by 2 bases, and 12 bases separated the two germline ends. The CDR3 has 13 residues. The germline V gene encodes CDR1 SGHTA and CDR2 FQGNSA. The CDR3 nucleotides are TGTGCCAGCACCGGGACACTTACCTACGAGCAGTACTTC. Translating gives CASTGTLTYEQYF.

This clone was counted a few times. This chain joins TRBV19 and TRBJ1-1, with a weak D call TRBD1 (6 bases). Trimming removed 3 bases from V and 6 bases from J, with 17 bases in between. CDR3 length: 15 residues. Germline loops: CDR1 LNHDA, CDR2 SQIVND (reference sequence). The CDR3 DNA reads as TGTGCCAGTAGTATTAGGACGATAAAGGGGGCTGAAGCTTTCTTT. The encoded protein is CASSIRTIKGAEAFF. Variable domain in full (rest from reference TRBV19 and TRBJ1-1): DGGITQSPKYLFRKEGQNVTLSCEQNLNHDAMYWYRQDPGQGLRLIYYSQIVNDFQKGDIAEGYSVSREKKESFPLTVTSAQKNPTAFYLCASSIRTIKGAEAFFGQGTRLTVV.